These T cell receptor beta chains were read from a single sample in a study of cytomegalovirus exposure and HLA in healthy donors. The data were produced by immunoSEQ multiplex PCR, yet TCRdb's version contains in-frame clones alone and is incomplete. The table has about 160,000 clones, around 79% seen once; the top ten hold approximately 2.9%. Sequenced input: PBMCs. The receptors were gathered from a woman aged 40 to 55 in good health and CMV-seropositive. CDR3s leave out the opening cysteine and the closing phenylalanine or tryptophan.

V	CDR3
TRBV5-1	ASSLDLAGGRNEQY
TRBV10-3	AISEAGGASGTDTQY
TRBV10-2	ASSEPGQGNYGYT
TRBV6-5	ASSMGRTDQPQH
TRBV28	ASSLGTGTYEQY
TRBV27	ASSSGAGGLYEQY
TRBV7-8	ASSRTGLGAF
TRBV29-1	SFRGGNTEAF
TRBV9	ASSGGQGNTGELF
TRBV30	AWARGDTEAF
TRBV18	ASSPGQPDQPQH
TRBV7-2	ASSAATQGNYEQY
TRBV4-3	ASSQGLGGRLDGYT
TRBV7-2	ASSPTPGQSSYEQY
TRBV5-6	ASNIKYGTGGVWSEKLF
TRBV5-4	ASSPGQGVNIQY
TRBV30	AWSQRTGYGYT
TRBV10-2	ASSELGTGVEY
TRBV5-1	ASSPGGVRGTEAF
TRBV5-1	ASIPGQGQNEQF
TRBV7-9	ASSGDQETQY
TRBV4-3	ASSQDRGQSYEQY
TRBV7-6	ASSPIQGSGNTIY